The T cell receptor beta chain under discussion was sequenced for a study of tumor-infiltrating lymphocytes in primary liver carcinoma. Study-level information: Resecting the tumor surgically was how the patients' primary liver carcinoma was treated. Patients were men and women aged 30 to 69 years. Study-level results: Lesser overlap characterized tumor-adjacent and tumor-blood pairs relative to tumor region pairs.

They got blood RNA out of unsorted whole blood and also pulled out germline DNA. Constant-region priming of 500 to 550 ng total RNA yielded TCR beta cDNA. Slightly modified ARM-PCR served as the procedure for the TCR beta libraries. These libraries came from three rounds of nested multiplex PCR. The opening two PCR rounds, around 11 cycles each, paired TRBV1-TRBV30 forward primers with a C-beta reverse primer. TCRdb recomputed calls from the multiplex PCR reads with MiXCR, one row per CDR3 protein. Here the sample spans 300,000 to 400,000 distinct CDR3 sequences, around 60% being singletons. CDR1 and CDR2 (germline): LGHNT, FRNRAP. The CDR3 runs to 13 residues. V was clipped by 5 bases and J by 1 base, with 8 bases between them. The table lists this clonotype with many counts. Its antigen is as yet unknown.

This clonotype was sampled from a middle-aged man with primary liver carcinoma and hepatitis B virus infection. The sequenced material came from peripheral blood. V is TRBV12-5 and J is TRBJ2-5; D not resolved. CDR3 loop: CASGTDVQETQYF. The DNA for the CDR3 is TGTGCTAGTGGTACGGACGTCCAAGAGACCCAGTACTTC.